This record covers a single TCR beta chain. Combining a sample-barcoded 5' primer with a J-beta primer mix, a second PCR ran for 7 to 11 cycles. Every cDNA molecule carried a tag from a template-switch adaptor bearing 12 random nucleotides. MiXCR, run by TCRdb on the 5' RACE reads, gives a single entry per CDR3 protein. The sample has 1.5 million to 1.8 million distinct CDR3 sequences; 40% to 45% are singletons. This entry belongs to a study of blood T cells in healthy people across ages. Study context: Per two T cells, template switching captured roughly one barcoded beta molecule.

The CDR3 runs to 15 residues. CDR1 is SGHAT, CDR2 FQNNGV, per germline. Sequencing used blood. The sequence was collected from a woman younger than 30 in good health. The chain combines TRBV11-2 with TRBJ2-5; TRBD2 matches at 12 bases. The DNA end is a closer match to TRBJ2-4, so the J assignment may be wrong. CDR3 bases: TGTGCCAGCAGCTTAAGACTAGCGGGGGTCGACATTCAGTACTTC. Its protein product is CASSLRLAGVDIQYF.